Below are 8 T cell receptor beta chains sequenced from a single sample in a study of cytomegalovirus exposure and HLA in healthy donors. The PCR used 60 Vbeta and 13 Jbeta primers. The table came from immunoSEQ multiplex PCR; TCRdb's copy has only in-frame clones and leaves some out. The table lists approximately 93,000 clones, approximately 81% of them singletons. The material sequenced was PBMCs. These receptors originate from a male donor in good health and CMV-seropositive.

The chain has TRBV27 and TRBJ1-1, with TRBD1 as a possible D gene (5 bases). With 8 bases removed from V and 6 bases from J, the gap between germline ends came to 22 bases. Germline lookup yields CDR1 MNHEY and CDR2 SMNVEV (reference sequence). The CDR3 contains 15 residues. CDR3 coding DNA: TGTGCCAGCCGCATCCCAGGGATCCCTAATTCTGAAGCTTTCTTT. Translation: CASRIPGIPNSEAFF.

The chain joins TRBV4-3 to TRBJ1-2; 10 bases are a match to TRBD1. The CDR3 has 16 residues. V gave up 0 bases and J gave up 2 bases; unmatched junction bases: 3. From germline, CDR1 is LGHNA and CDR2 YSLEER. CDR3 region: CASSQDTGQGNYGYTF. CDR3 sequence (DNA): TGCGCCAGCAGCCAAGATACGGGACAGGGGAACTATGGCTACACCTTC.

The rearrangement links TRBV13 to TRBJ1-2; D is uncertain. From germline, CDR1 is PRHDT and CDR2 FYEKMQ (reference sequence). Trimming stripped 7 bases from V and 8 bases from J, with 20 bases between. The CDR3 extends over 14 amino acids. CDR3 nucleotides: TGTGCCAGCACCTTTGAGAGGCCCACGAGGGGCTACACCTTC. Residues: CASTFERPTRGYTF.

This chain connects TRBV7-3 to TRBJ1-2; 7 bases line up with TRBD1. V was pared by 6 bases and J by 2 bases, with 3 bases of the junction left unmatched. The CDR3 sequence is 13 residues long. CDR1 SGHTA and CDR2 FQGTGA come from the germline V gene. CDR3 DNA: TGTGCCAGCAGTCCGGGACAGAACTATGGCTACACCTTC. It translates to CASSPGQNYGYTF.

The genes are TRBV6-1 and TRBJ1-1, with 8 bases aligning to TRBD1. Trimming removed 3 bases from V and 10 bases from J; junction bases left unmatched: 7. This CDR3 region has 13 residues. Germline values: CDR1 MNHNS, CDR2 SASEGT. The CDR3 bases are TGTGCCAGCAGTGATCGGACAGGGAATTTAGCTTTCTTT. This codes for CASSDRTGNLAFF.

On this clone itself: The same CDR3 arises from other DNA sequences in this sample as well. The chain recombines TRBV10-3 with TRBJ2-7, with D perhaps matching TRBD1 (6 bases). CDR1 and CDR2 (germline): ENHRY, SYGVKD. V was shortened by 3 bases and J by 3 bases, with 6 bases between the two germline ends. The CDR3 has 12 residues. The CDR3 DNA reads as TGTGCCATCAGTGAACAGGGCTACGAGCAGTACTTC. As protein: CAISEQGYEQYF.

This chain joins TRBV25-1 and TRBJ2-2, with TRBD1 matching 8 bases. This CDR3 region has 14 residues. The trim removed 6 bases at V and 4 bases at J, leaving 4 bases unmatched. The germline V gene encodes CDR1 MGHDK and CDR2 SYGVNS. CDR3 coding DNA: TGTGCCAGCAGCCTGACAGGGGTCACCGGGGAGCTGTTTTTT. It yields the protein CASSLTGVTGELFF.

Here the CDR3 reads CASGPGTPNSPLHF. The CDR3 region has the DNA TGTGCTAGTGGCCCCGGGACACCAAATTCACCCCTCCACTTT. The chain uses TRBV12-5 and TRBJ1-6; TRBD1 is a possible D gene (6 bases). Germline values: CDR1 LGHNT, CDR2 FRNRAP. Trimming left V 6 bases short and J 7 bases short, with 13 bases between. The CDR3 has 14 residues.